A single sample gave rise to the 14 T cell receptor beta chains below, sequenced in a study of blood T cell repertoires in COVID-19. Assay used: immunoSEQ multiplex PCR; TCRdb lists only in-frame clones, some missing. Here the sample spans tens of thousands of clones, approximately 90% being singletons. The sequenced sample consisted of peripheral blood. These receptors were taken from a human donor with active COVID-19. The donor label of this sample is uncertain.

J is TRBJ2-3 and V is TRBV6-1; 8 bases are a match to TRBD2. CDR1 MNHNS and CDR2 SASEGT come from the germline V gene. The CDR3 totals 16 residues. The V segment lost 4 bases and the J segment 2 bases; nucleotides outside the gene matches: 8. CDR3 bases: TGTGCCAGCAGTGGTTCGGGCGGGGGGAACACAGATACGCAGTATTTT. This translates into CASSGSGGGNTDTQYF.

This clone was seen once. The chain joins TRBV28 to TRBJ1-6; maybe TRBD1 (6 bases). V shed 4 bases and J shed 7 bases, with 11 bases lying between them. In germline, CDR1 is MDHEN, CDR2 SYDVKM. The CDR3 loop spans 14 amino acids. CDR3 DNA sequence: TGTGCCAGCAGTTATGGGGGCGGGAATTCACCCCTCCACTTT. It encodes CASSYGGGNSPLHF. The full variable domain, completed using reference TRBV28 and TRBJ1-6, is DVKVTQSSRYLVKRTGEKVFLECVQDMDHENMFWYRQDPGLGLRLIYFSYDVKMKEKGDIPEGYSVSREKKERFSLILESASTNQTSMYLCASSYGGGNSPLHFGNGTRLTVT.

The V gene is TRBV3-1 (or the pseudogene TRBV3-2), the J gene TRBJ1-5; 8 bases align to TRBD1. This CDR3 has 14 amino acids. The junction had 2 bases not matched to a gene; V was cut back by 3 bases and J by 4 bases. Germline values: CDR1 LGHDT, CDR2 YNNKEL (reference sequence). CDR3 DNA sequence: TGTGCCAGCAGCCAGGACAGGGCTAATCAGCCCCAGCATTTT. This codes for CASSQDRANQPQHF.

V is TRBV6-6 and J is TRBJ2-7, with D maybe TRBD1 (6 bases). Germline values: CDR1 MNHNY, CDR2 SVGAGI (reference sequence). This CDR3 is 13 amino acids long. Trimming stripped 5 bases from V and 6 bases from J, with 14 bases between. The CDR3 sequence: CASSKPAGAEQYF. The CDR3 DNA follows: TGTGCCAGCAGTAAACCCGCAGGGGCCGAGCAGTACTTC.

The gene calls are TRBV29-1 and TRBJ2-3; 13 positions match TRBD2. Looked up from germline, CDR1 is SQVTM and CDR2 is ANQGSEA. The CDR3 length is 15 residues. The V and J ends lost 6 bases and 3 bases, in that order; junction bases with no gene match: 6. CDR3: CSVGGTSGETDTQYF. CDR3 DNA sequence: TGCAGCGTGGGCGGGACTAGCGGGGAAACAGATACGCAGTATTTT.

The chain employs TRBV28 and TRBJ1-5, with D perhaps matching TRBD1 (5 bases). Trimming left V 6 bases short and J 0 bases short, with 12 bases between. Germline values: CDR1 MDHEN, CDR2 SYDVKM. The CDR3 totals 15 residues. As DNA, the CDR3 is TGTGCCAGCAGACCGGGGGGATATAGCAATCAGCCCCAGCATTTT. Translating gives CASRPGGYSNQPQHF.

The chain recombines TRBV12-5 with TRBJ1-1; a weak D match, TRBD1 (5 bases). This CDR3 is built from 14 residues. V was pared by 3 bases and J by 5 bases, with 13 bases between. CDR1 is LGHNT, CDR2 FRNRAP, per germline. The CDR3 nucleotides read TGTGCTAGTGGTTTCCAGGGCGAATGGACTGAAGCTTTCTTT. As protein: CASGFQGEWTEAFF.

This clone appeared once. The CDR3, as DNA: TGTGCCAGCAGTTTAGCCACTAGCACAGATACGCAGTATTTT. It specifies CASSLATSTDTQYF. This chain uses TRBV27 with TRBJ2-3; D gene unclear. V was trimmed by 2 bases and J by 0 bases, leaving 6 bases between them. Germline V lookup: CDR1 MNHEY, CDR2 SMNVEV (reference sequence). The CDR3 has 14 amino acids.

The chain joins TRBV5-1 to TRBJ2-1; TRBD2 matches at 10 bases. CDR3 length equals 15 residues. With V trimmed by 1 base and J by 7 bases, 5 bases remained unmatched. Looked up from germline, CDR1 is SGHRS and CDR2 is YFSETQ. The CDR3 sequence is CASSLQAGGLNEQFF. CDR3 bases: TGCGCCAGCAGCTTGCAAGCGGGGGGGCTGAATGAGCAGTTCTTC. The entire variable domain, with the rest obtained from reference TRBV5-1 and TRBJ2-1, is as follows: KAGVTQTPRYLIKTRGQQVTLSCSPISGHRSVSWYQQTPGQGLQFLFEYFSETQRNKGNFPGRFSGRQFSNSRSEMNVSTLELGDSALYLCASSLQAGGLNEQFFGPGTRLTVL.

This chain joins TRBV21-1 and TRBJ2-3; the DNA was not compared with TRBD1, the D call given in the table. TRBV21-1 is assigned pseudogene status. This CDR3 has 16 residues. The CDR3 protein is CASSKFRAGGPDTQYF. DNA of the CDR3: TGTGCCAGCAGCAAATTCCGGGCAGGGGGCCCAGATACGCAGTATTTT.

The chain couples TRBV9 to TRBJ2-3; TRBD1 is a possible D gene (5 bases). Trimming left V 0 bases short and J 1 base short, with 12 bases between. This CDR3 region has 16 residues. Germline V gene data show CDR1 as SGDLS and CDR2 as YYNGEE. Here the CDR3 reads CASSVDPGWGTDTQYF. The CDR3 coding sequence is TGTGCCAGCAGCGTAGACCCAGGGTGGGGCACAGATACGCAGTATTTT. Based on the CDR3 plus reference TRBV9 and TRBJ2-3, the full variable domain is DSGVTQTPKHLITATGQRVTLRCSPRSGDLSVYWYQQSLDQGLQFLIQYYNGEERAKGNILERFSAQQFPDLHSELNLSSLELGDSALYFCASSVDPGWGTDTQYFGPGTRLTVL.

The rearrangement links TRBV4-2 to TRBJ1-2; possible D gene TRBD1, 5 bases. CDR3 length: 17 amino acids. In germline, CDR1 is LGHNA, CDR2 YNFKEQ. Trimming removed 0 bases from V and 0 bases from J, with 14 bases in between. The CDR3 sequence: CASSQDIQVRANYGYTF. The CDR3 coding sequence is TGTGCCAGCAGCCAAGACATACAGGTGCGAGCTAACTATGGCTACACCTTC.

The gene calls are TRBV6-5 and TRBJ2-7; 10 bases are a match to TRBD1. Germline V gene data show CDR1 as MNHEY and CDR2 as SVGAGI. V trimming: 6 bases; J trimming: 4 bases; junction bases outside the gene matches: 3. The CDR3 totals 13 residues. The CDR3 here is CASSLDRGYEQYF. In nucleotides, the CDR3 is TGTGCCAGCAGCCTGGACAGGGGGTACGAGCAGTACTTC.

Only one count was recorded for this clone. V is TRBV7-2 and J is TRBJ2-2, with D possibly matching TRBD2 (7 bases). The CDR3 has 16 residues. Germline CDR1 and CDR2: SGHTA and FQGNSA. V was trimmed by 5 bases and J by 5 bases, leaving 18 bases between them. The CDR3 region has the DNA TGTGCCAGCAGCCCAATCCGGGGGGCCGGGACCGGGGAGCTGTTTTTT. Amino acid sequence: CASSPIRGAGTGELFF.